This TCR beta chain was recorded in a study of blood T cells in healthy people across ages. In the case of this clonotype: Antigen: not known.

Study findings and constraints: When set beside aged donors, long-lived donors presented more naive CD4+ cells and higher diversity.

A second PCR of about 7 to 12 cycles used a sample-barcoded 5' primer and a J-beta primer mix. Each TCR beta cDNA got a 12-nucleotide random molecular identifier. Each sample provided no less than 2.5 million CDR3-containing paired-end reads. TCRdb redid the calling of the 5' RACE reads with MiXCR, one entry per CDR3 protein. The table has a few hundred thousand distinct CDR3 sequences, 25% to 30% seen once; the top ten hold approximately 17%. Isolating PBMCs gave at least 6 million of these cells per sample. V was pared by 5 bases and J by 1 base, with 5 bases between. Per germline, CDR1 SQVTM and CDR2 ANQGSEA. CDR3 length: 11 amino acids.

The sample taken for sequencing was blood. The receptor comes from a woman between 65 and 79 years old in good health. The chain employs TRBV29-1 and TRBJ1-1; D gene uncertain. DNA for the CDR3: TGCAGCGTTTATAGGAACACTGAAGCTTTCTTT. It translates to CSVYRNTEAFF.